This entry lists 21 T cell receptor beta chains sequenced from one sample in a study of human T cells and chemical hapten exposure. Time point noted: patch test 1, 2 weeks after DPC sensitization. Specified treatment: therapeutic diphenylcyclopropenone sensitization with weekly scalp DPC. One entry per CDR3 protein results from TCRdb running MiXCR on the RACE reads. The data hold about 100,000 distinct CDR3 sequences, with 11% observed a single time. The specimen comprised whole blood, sampled in connection with sensitization to the hapten diphenylcyclopropenone (DPC). These receptors came from a middle-aged woman with alopecia areata. Some clones in this sample may be carry-over from other donors' samples.

This chain links TRBV6-6 with TRBJ1-1; TRBD1 might be the D (5 bases). The germline V and J ends were trimmed by 5 bases and 0 bases, with 13 bases remaining between them. The length of the CDR3 is 15 residues. Germline V CDR1 and CDR2: MNHNY, SVGAGI (reference sequence). In DNA, the CDR3 is TGTGCCAGCAGTCGCCCCCCACAGGTGAACACTGAAGCTTTCTTT. This codes for CASSRPPQVNTEAFF.

The chain carries TRBV12-3 or TRBV12-4 and TRBJ2-3, with 7 bases lining up with TRBD1. The CDR3 is 15 residues long. J was trimmed by 5 bases and V by 6 bases; bases with no gene match: 11. As DNA, the CDR3 is TGTGCCAGCAGCCCCTGGAACAGGGGACAAGATACGCAGTATTTT. As protein: CASSPWNRGQDTQYF.

This clonotype was found many times. The chain recombines TRBV7-2 with TRBJ2-5; 9 bases are a match to TRBD1. In germline, CDR1 is SGHTA, CDR2 FQGNSA. The V segment lost 2 bases and the J segment 5 bases; nucleotides outside the gene matches: 6. This CDR3 is 15 amino acids long. The CDR3 region has the DNA TGTGCCAGCAGCTTATCTCGACAGGGGGTTGAGACCCAGTACTTC. Its protein is CASSLSRQGVETQYF.

For the CDR3, the DNA is TGTGCCAGCTCTGGGGGATTCGATGCGGCTTTCTTT. The encoded protein is CASSGGFDAAFF. This sequence joins TRBV6-1 and TRBJ1-1, with D tentatively TRBD1 (5 bases). Trimming shortened V by 8 bases and J by 11 bases, and 18 bases separated the two germline ends. This CDR3 has 12 amino acids. Germline-derived CDR1 and CDR2 are MNHNS and SASEGT.

V and J are TRBV20-1 and TRBJ2-3, with D perhaps TRBD1 or TRBD2 (5 bases each). With 3 bases removed from V and 10 bases from J, the gap between germline ends came to 11 bases. The CDR3 consists of 11 residues. The germline V gene has CDR1 DFQATT and CDR2 SNEGSKA (reference sequence). In DNA form, the CDR3 reads TGCAGTGCTAGCGGGGCAGGATCGCAGTATTTT. It yields the protein CSASGAGSQYF.

The chain links TRBV20-1 to TRBJ2-3; 12 nucleotides line up with TRBD2. CDR1 and CDR2 from the germline V gene are DFQATT and SNEGSKA (reference sequence). Germline trimming cut 3 bases from V and 5 bases from J; bases unmatched to any gene: 6. This CDR3 comprises 15 residues. The CDR3 is CSARALAGGKDTQYF. The CDR3 DNA reads as TGCAGTGCTAGGGCTCTAGCGGGAGGGAAAGATACGCAGTATTTT.

There are many counts of this clonotype. The V call is TRBV9, the J call TRBJ2-7; TRBD2 aligns across 12 bases. Trimming cost V 5 bases and J 4 bases; bases outside gene matches: 4. The CDR3 loop spans 14 amino acids. The germline gives CDR1 SGDLS, CDR2 YYNGEE. In DNA, the CDR3 is TGTGCCAGCAGTCTAGCGGGGGGGCTTTACGAGCAGTACTTC. As protein: CASSLAGGLYEQYF. Based on the CDR3 plus reference TRBV9 and TRBJ2-7, the full variable domain is DSGVTQTPKHLITATGQRVTLRCSPRSGDLSVYWYQQSLDQGLQFLIQYYNGEERAKGNILERFSAQQFPDLHSELNLSSLELGDSALYFCASSLAGGLYEQYFGPGTRLTVT.

This clonotype was recorded a few times. The rearrangement uses TRBV30 and TRBJ1-1; no definite D call. The CDR3 consists of 12 residues. Trimming took 5 bases from V and 1 from J, leaving 8 bases between them. In germline, CDR1 is GTSNPN, CDR2 SVGIG (reference sequence). The CDR3 loop reads CAWQRGNTEAFF. The CDR3 DNA reads TGTGCCTGGCAACGGGGGAACACTGAAGCTTTCTTT.

The V gene is TRBV5-1, the J gene TRBJ2-2; the D gene is possibly TRBD1 (6 bases). The ends were cut back, 2 bases at V and 7 bases at J, with 12 bases in the middle. Germline-derived CDR1 and CDR2 are SGHRS and YFSETQ. This CDR3 comprises 14 residues. CDR3 protein: CASSFMAGVGELFF. For the CDR3, the DNA is TGCGCCAGCAGCTTCATGGCAGGGGTCGGGGAGCTGTTTTTT.

This clonotype occurred a few times. The rearrangement joins TRBV29-1 to TRBJ2-7; 7 nucleotides align to TRBD2. The V gene end was trimmed by 1 base and the J gene end by 3 bases; junction bases not matched to a gene: 3. The CDR3 extends over 13 amino acids. Germline assignment: CDR1 SQVTM and CDR2 ANQGSEA. The CDR3 spells CSVEVPGGYEQYF. In nucleotides, the CDR3 is TGCAGCGTTGAAGTACCGGGAGGCTACGAGCAGTACTTC.

This clonotype was observed many times. This rearrangement joins TRBV7-8 to TRBJ1-2; D gene ambiguous. The CDR3 consists of 14 residues. The V end was cut by 5 bases, the J end by 8 bases, with 18 bases between. Germline V gene sequence: CDR1 SGHVS, CDR2 FQNEAQ. The CDR3 DNA follows: TGTGCCAGCAGCCTACTGGGCCAAAACGGAGGCTACACCTTC. It encodes CASSLLGQNGGYTF.

CDR3 bases: TGCGCCAGCAGCCGTCGACAGGGGAACACCGGGGAGCTGTTTTTT. As protein: CASSRRQGNTGELFF. This chain links TRBV4-3 with TRBJ2-2, with 7 bases aligning to TRBD1. CDR3 length: 15 residues. Looked up from germline, CDR1 is LGHNA and CDR2 is YSLEER. V dropped 4 bases and J dropped 1; count of bases not matched to a gene: 3.

The chain recombines TRBV6-2 or TRBV6-3 with TRBJ2-1; D gene unclear. The V gene's germline CDR1 is MNHEY and CDR2 SVGEGT. CDR3 length: 14 residues. V lost 0 bases and J 5 bases, leaving 8 bases between the germline ends. As DNA, the CDR3 is TGTGCCAGCAGTTACTCTTCCGTCAACAATGAGCAGTTCTTC. Protein product: CASSYSSVNNEQFF.

This clonotype was seen repeatedly, ten times or more. One junction end disagrees with the germline gene, perhaps due to a read error. J is TRBJ2-7 and V is TRBV12-3 or TRBV12-4; TRBD1 or TRBD2 may be the D gene (6 bases each). CDR3 length: 13 amino acids. CDR3 in amino acids: CASRQGLSNEQYF. The CDR3 nucleotides are TGTGCCAGCAGACAGGGACTCTCCAACGAGCAGTACTTC.

This rearrangement joins TRBV2 to TRBJ2-1; TRBD1 matches at 9 bases. V lost 7 bases and J lost 6; bases outside the gene matches: 1. In germline, CDR1 is SNHLY, CDR2 FYNNEI. This CDR3 contains 12 residues. The DNA for the CDR3 is TGTGCCAGCAAGGACAGGGGCAATGAGCAGTTCTTC. Translated: CASKDRGNEQFF.

The chain links TRBV6-1 to TRBJ2-6; D uncertain. V shed 11 bases and J shed 4 bases, with 9 bases lying between them. The CDR3 consists of 12 residues. CDR1 and CDR2 from the germline V gene are MNHNS and SASEGT. The CDR3 loop is CASQEGANVLTF. DNA of the CDR3: TGTGCCTCCCAGGAGGGGGCCAACGTCCTGACTTTC.

This clonotype was found many times. This sequence joins TRBV7-9 and TRBJ2-5; D call uncertain. Germline V gene lookup returns CDR1 SEHNR and CDR2 FQNEAQ (reference sequence). CDR3 size: 13 residues. Trimming cost V 5 bases and J 2 bases, with 9 bases left between them. The CDR3 DNA follows: TGTGCCAGCAGCGCAGCCCCTCAAGAGACCCAGTACTTC. It specifies CASSAAPQETQYF.

The chain has TRBV28 and TRBJ2-3; D call uncertain. The CDR3 has 12 amino acids. Trimming left V 11 bases short and J 2 bases short, with 11 bases between. Germline V gene data show CDR1 as MDHEN and CDR2 as SYDVKM. Here the CDR3 reads CALGRFTDTQYF. DNA for the CDR3: TGTGCCTTGGGCCGATTCACAGATACGCAGTATTTT.

The chain links TRBV5-5 to TRBJ2-5; D possibly corresponds to TRBD1 (6 bases). The ends were cut back, 3 bases at V and 5 bases at J, with 11 bases in the middle. The CDR3 has 13 amino acids. Germline CDR1 reads SGHKS; CDR2 reads YYEKEE (reference sequence). CDR3 nucleotides: TGTGCCAGCAGCTACAGGGTGGGGGAGACCCAGTACTTC. Protein: CASSYRVGETQYF.

The chain joins TRBV3-1 to TRBJ1-2; 7 positions match TRBD1. The ends lost 1 base at V and 2 bases at J; junction bases unmatched: 4. The CDR3 spans 15 residues. CDR1 is LGHDT and CDR2 is YNNKEL in the germline V gene (reference sequence). Here the CDR3 DNA reads TGTGCCAGCAGCCAAGCCTGGACAGGAAACTATGGCTACACCTTC. Its translation: CASSQAWTGNYGYTF.

With regard to this clonotype: A much larger clone is a single base away; this may be a read error. The genes are TRBV7-9 and TRBJ2-7; TRBD2 matches at 13 bases. This CDR3 contains 15 residues. Germline-derived CDR1 and CDR2 are SEHNR and FQNEAQ (reference sequence). In nucleotides, the CDR3 is TGTGCCAGCAGCTCTAGGACTAGCGGGAGCTACGAGGAGTACTTC. Amino acids: CASSSRTSGSYEEYF.